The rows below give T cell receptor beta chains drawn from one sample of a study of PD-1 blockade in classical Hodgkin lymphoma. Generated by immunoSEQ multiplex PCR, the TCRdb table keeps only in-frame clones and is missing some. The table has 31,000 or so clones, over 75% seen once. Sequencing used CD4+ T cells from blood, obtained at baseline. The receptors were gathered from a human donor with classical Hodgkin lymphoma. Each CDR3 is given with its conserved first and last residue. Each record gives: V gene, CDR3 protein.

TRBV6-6	CASSRGKTTNEKLFF
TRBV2	CASSRDRHNSPLHF
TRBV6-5	CASSYSGQGYEQYF
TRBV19	CASSIFPSETQYF
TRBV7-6	CASSWDWKYEQYF
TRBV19	CASSALNRASSGNTIYF
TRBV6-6	CASSYPTPTGGEAFF
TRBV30	CAWSLGGGRPSQPQHF
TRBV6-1	CASSIGGLGNQPQHF
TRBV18	CASSQSGTGPYEQYF
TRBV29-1	CSVDGTGGAGELFF
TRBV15	CATSRDRGPYEQYF
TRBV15	CATRRQGANYGYTF
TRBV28	CASSSGRINYGYTF
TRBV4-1	CASSQEGSGNTIYF
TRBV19	CASSKIAGDGEQFF
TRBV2	CASTKEAGGPYEQYF
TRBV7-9	CASSLAQGKTQYF
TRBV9	CASSVGGSRDTYTF
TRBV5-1	CASSHRERKNTGELFF
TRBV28	CASSSGSYGYTF
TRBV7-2	CASSLRVRGRTEAFF
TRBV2	CASSEMGTADSPLHF
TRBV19	CASSKTSGRGYEQYF
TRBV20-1	CSASVGREQYF
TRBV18	CASSPIAGTYNEQFF
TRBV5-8	CASAPGTVYNEQFF
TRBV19	CASSKREASTDTQYF
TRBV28	CASSIGGGRLYGYTF
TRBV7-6	CASSSPTGGFDNEQFF
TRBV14	CASSLTENTIYF
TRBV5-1	CASRGQTTNEKLFF
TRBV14	CASSQKPRDRHF
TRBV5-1	CASSAGTGNTEAFF
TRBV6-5	CASSFLDTQYF
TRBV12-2	CASRLRLAGSRSYNEQFF
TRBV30	CAWGKRGGGHYEQYF